Below are 31 T cell receptor beta chains sequenced from a single sample in a study of cytomegalovirus exposure and HLA in healthy donors. In the PCR, 60 Vbeta and 13 Jbeta primers were used. The protocol was immunoSEQ multiplex PCR, while the TCRdb copy is restricted to in-frame clones and leaves out a portion. The sample records about 190,000 clones, about 77% being singletons. Material: PBMCs. Receptors were obtained from a woman in her 30s in good health and CMV-seropositive.

This clone was recorded a few times. The chain recombines TRBV4-3 with TRBJ2-1, with D possibly being TRBD2 (5 bases). Germline-derived CDR1 and CDR2 are LGHNA and YSLEER. The CDR3 is 15 residues long. V lost 1 base to trimming and J lost 9 bases, with 16 bases between them. CDR3 DNA: TGCGCCAGCAGCCAAGTGAACACCGCTGGAGGTGAGCAGTTCTTC. Translation: CASSQVNTAGGEQFF.

The chain joins TRBV4-2 to TRBJ1-1, with TRBD1 matching 11 bases. The CDR3 runs 19 residues. J gave up 10 bases and V 0 bases, and 19 bases lay outside the gene matches. Germline CDR1 reads LGHNA; CDR2 reads YNFKEQ. Written as DNA, the CDR3 is TGTGCCAGCAGCCAAGAGGTAGGGGGACAGGGGGTTTCGCGGTACGGAGCTTTCTTT. Residues: CASSQEVGGQGVSRYGAFF.

The chain recombines TRBV10-3 with TRBJ2-1; 8 nucleotides match TRBD2. Trimming took 4 bases from V and 9 from J; bases not matched to a gene: 14. The CDR3 has 16 amino acids. Germline loops: CDR1 ENHRY, CDR2 SYGVKD. The CDR3 DNA reads TGTGCCATCAGTGGAGGAGAGCGGGGGCCCGGCGGTGAGCAGTTCTTC. This translates into CAISGGERGPGGEQFF.

The rearrangement links TRBV6-5 to TRBJ2-1; TRBD1 is a possible D gene (6 bases). V lost 7 bases to trimming and J lost 8 bases, with 15 bases between them. Looked up from germline, CDR1 is MNHEY and CDR2 is SVGAGI. This CDR3 comprises 13 residues. CDR3 region: CASTPDRLDEQFF. The CDR3 DNA reads TGTGCCAGCACCCCAGACAGGCTGGATGAGCAGTTCTTC.

The chain uses TRBV15 and TRBJ1-5; 7 bases line up with TRBD1. Germline V CDR1 and CDR2: LNHNV, YYDKDF (reference sequence). The CDR3 totals 15 residues. With V trimmed by 3 bases and J by 2 bases, 4 bases remained unmatched. CDR3 protein: CATSSRQGRNQPQHF. CDR3 sequence (DNA): TGTGCCACCAGCAGCAGACAGGGACGCAATCAGCCCCAGCATTTT.

The sample holds a few counts of this clone. This CDR3 is CASSRGLGQPQHF. DNA of the CDR3: TGTGCCAGCAGTAGGGGGCTTGGGCAGCCCCAGCATTTT. The J gene is TRBJ1-5, the V gene TRBV5-6; 7 bases line up with TRBD1. V trimming: 5 bases; J trimming: 7 bases; junction bases outside the gene matches: 6. The CDR3 is 13 residues long. CDR1 is SGHDT and CDR2 is YYEEEE in the germline V gene.

The V and J genes are TRBV7-9 and TRBJ2-7; 7 bases map to TRBD2. Germline V CDR1 and CDR2: SEHNR, FQNEAQ (reference sequence). This CDR3 comprises 14 residues. V was pared by 4 bases and J by 6 bases, with 9 bases of the junction left unmatched. The CDR3 DNA follows: TGTGCCAGCAGCTCAACCTGGGGGGGGAGCGAGCAGTACTTC. It translates to CASSSTWGGSEQYF.

The rearrangement uses TRBV16 and TRBJ1-5; D ambiguous. The CDR3 covers 12 residues. Trimming took 2 bases from V and 5 from J, leaving 4 bases between them. From germline, CDR1 is KGHSY and CDR2 FQNENV. CDR3 region: CASSQQYQPQHF. The CDR3 nucleotides read TGTGCCAGCAGCCAACAGTATCAGCCCCAGCATTTT.

The chain carries TRBV5-5 and TRBJ2-5; 7 nucleotides agree with TRBD1. Trimming took 4 bases from V and 2 from J; bases not matched to a gene: 8. This CDR3 spans 15 amino acids. CDR1 and CDR2 (germline): SGHKS, YYEKEE (reference sequence). The CDR3 spells CASSPWTGPQETQYF. The CDR3 DNA reads TGTGCCAGCAGCCCCTGGACAGGACCGCAAGAGACCCAGTACTTC.

Worth noting for this clone: Other DNA sequences in the same sample also yield this CDR3. V is TRBV5-1 and J is TRBJ2-7, with 9 bases fitting TRBD1. This CDR3 comprises 14 residues. The junction had 7 bases not matched to a gene; V was cut back by 5 bases and J by 4 bases. In germline, CDR1 is SGHRS, CDR2 YFSETQ. The CDR3 sequence: CASSLPGQGYEQYF. CDR3 sequence (DNA): TGCGCCAGCAGTTTACCGGGACAGGGATACGAGCAGTACTTC.

The chain uses TRBV5-4 and TRBJ2-1, with 7 bases lining up with TRBD2. The junction had 10 bases not matched to a gene; V was cut back by 4 bases and J by 0 bases. The CDR3 spans 17 residues. Germline assignment: CDR1 SGHNT and CDR2 YYREEE (reference sequence). The CDR3 nucleotides are TGTGCCAGCAGCCCCACTAGCGCCTCCCGCTCCTACAATGAGCAGTTCTTC. The encoded protein is CASSPTSASRSYNEQFF.

This clone was recorded a few times. The chain's CDR3 is CASSLLLDTGELFF. In DNA form, the CDR3 reads TGTGCCAGCAGTCTCCTCCTTGACACCGGGGAGCTGTTTTTT. The J gene is TRBJ2-2, the V gene TRBV2; D unclear. The CDR3 contains 14 residues. Germline V gene lookup returns CDR1 SNHLY and CDR2 FYNNEI. Trimming took off 5 bases at V and 3 bases at J, with 10 bases between the two ends.

The chain joins TRBV6-1 to TRBJ2-7; 10 bases are a match to TRBD1. This CDR3 region has 15 residues. J lost 3 bases, V lost 5 bases, and 7 bases had no gene match. Germline loops: CDR1 MNHNS, CDR2 SASEGT. CDR3 loop: CASSWDRGTYYEQYF. The CDR3, as DNA: TGTGCCAGCAGTTGGGACAGGGGCACGTACTACGAGCAGTACTTC.

The chain uses TRBV4-2 and TRBJ1-4, with D maybe TRBD1 (5 bases). Germline loops: CDR1 LGHNA, CDR2 YNFKEQ. The CDR3 runs 14 residues. The V gene lost 4 bases and the J gene lost 4 bases, with 10 bases spanning the gap. CDR3 loop: CASSPEGVNEKLFF. CDR3 nucleotides: TGTGCCAGCAGCCCGGAAGGGGTTAATGAAAAACTGTTTTTT.

The V call is TRBV7-9, the J call TRBJ2-7; unclear D gene. CDR3 length equals 12 residues. Trimming took 4 bases from V and 4 from J, leaving 8 bases between them. Germline V gene data show CDR1 as SEHNR and CDR2 as FQNEAQ (reference sequence). DNA of the CDR3: TGTGCCAGCAGCTCAGTCAGTTACGAGCAGTACTTC. Encoded protein: CASSSVSYEQYF.

This clone came up once. The chain employs TRBV28 and TRBJ2-2; the D gene is possibly TRBD2 (5 bases). Germline lookup yields CDR1 MDHEN and CDR2 SYDVKM. This CDR3 spans 14 amino acids. The V and J ends lost 6 bases and 7 bases respectively, with 15 bases between them. The CDR3, as DNA: TGTGCCAGCAGGGACTGGACGGCCGGCGGGGAGCTGTTTTTT. This gives the protein CASRDWTAGGELFF.

The chain couples TRBV15 to TRBJ2-6; possibly TRBD2 for D (5 bases). The V end lost 6 bases, the J end lost 0 bases, and 9 bases lay between the germline ends. This CDR3 contains 15 residues. From germline, CDR1 is LNHNV and CDR2 YYDKDF (reference sequence). The CDR3 region is CATSRDASGANVLTF. DNA for the CDR3: TGTGCCACCAGTCGGGATGCCTCTGGGGCCAACGTCCTGACTTTC.

The chain recombines TRBV7-9 with TRBJ2-1, with 7 bases identical to TRBD2. Germline trimming cut 4 bases from V and 1 base from J; bases unmatched to any gene: 4. This CDR3 region has 15 residues. The V gene's germline CDR1 is SEHNR and CDR2 FQNEAQ (reference sequence). CDR3 in DNA: TGTGCCAGCAGCTCCGGACTAGTTTCCTACAATGAGCAGTTCTTC. This encodes CASSSGLVSYNEQFF.

This chain links TRBV29-1 with TRBJ1-1; D is possibly TRBD1 (5 bases). Germline V gene data show CDR1 as SQVTM and CDR2 as ANQGSEA. V shed 6 bases and J shed 3 bases, with 11 bases lying between them. This CDR3 contains 12 residues. The CDR3 sequence: CSVGGSHTEAFF. The DNA of the CDR3 is TGCAGCGTGGGGGGATCGCACACTGAAGCTTTCTTT.

V and J are TRBV5-6 and TRBJ1-1; a possible D gene is TRBD1 (6 bases). There are 15 residues in the CDR3. CDR1 is SGHDT and CDR2 is YYEEEE in the germline V gene. With 7 bases removed from V and 7 bases from J, the gap between germline ends came to 23 bases. CDR3 protein: CASLTSVKGQREAFF. The DNA for the CDR3 is TGTGCCAGCTTGACCTCGGTGAAAGGACAGCGTGAAGCTTTCTTT.

This chain links TRBV5-1 with TRBJ2-1, with TRBD2 matching 7 bases. CDR1 SGHRS and CDR2 YFSETQ come from the germline V gene. V was pared by 6 bases and J by 0 bases, with 6 bases of the junction left unmatched. The CDR3 spans 15 residues. CDR3 protein: CASMGREGSYNEQFF. The CDR3 bases are TGCGCCAGCATGGGCAGGGAGGGCTCCTACAATGAGCAGTTCTTC.

The chain joins TRBV11-2 to TRBJ2-7, with D possibly being TRBD1 (5 bases). The germline gives CDR1 SGHAT, CDR2 FQNNGV. This CDR3 contains 17 residues. V shed 1 base and J shed 9 bases, with 25 bases lying between them. The CDR3 nucleotides read TGTGCCAGCAGCTTAGGTTTTAGACAGCTAATCCCTACTGGGCAGTACTTC. It encodes CASSLGFRQLIPTGQYF.

The table lists this clone with a few counts. The chain links TRBV7-9 to TRBJ1-6; tentative D call: TRBD1 (5 bases). The CDR3 length is 16 residues. Germline CDR1 SEHNR, CDR2 FQNEAQ (reference sequence). V gave up 2 bases and J gave up 7 bases, with 15 bases separating them. CDR3 sequence reads: CASSLTAGGGNSPLHF. CDR3 in DNA: TGTGCCAGCAGCTTAACGGCAGGCGGGGGGAATTCACCCCTCCACTTT.

The DNA of the CDR3 is TGTGCCAGCAGCCGTGTATTGGAGACCCAGTACTTC. This encodes CASSRVLETQYF. The chain combines TRBV5-6 with TRBJ2-5; no firm D call. CDR3 length: 12 residues. CDR1 is SGHDT and CDR2 is YYEEEE in the germline V gene. Trimming left V 4 bases short and J 5 bases short, with 9 bases between.

This chain joins TRBV6-6 and TRBJ1-5; unclear D gene. This CDR3 has 11 amino acids. Germline CDR1 MNHNY, CDR2 SVGAGI (reference sequence). V lost 5 bases and J 6 bases, leaving 5 bases between the germline ends. The CDR3 region has the DNA TGTGCCAGCAGTCGGGGTCAGCCCCAGCATTTT. Amino acid sequence: CASSRGQPQHF.

The chain links TRBV6-5 to TRBJ2-2; TRBD1 might be the D (5 bases). The CDR3 runs to 13 residues. The germline V gene has CDR1 MNHEY and CDR2 SVGAGI. Trimming took off 5 bases at V and 4 bases at J, with 8 bases between the two ends. Here the CDR3 reads CASSPRGTGELFF. DNA for the CDR3: TGTGCCAGCAGTCCAAGGGGCACCGGGGAGCTGTTTTTT.

The chain carries TRBV6-5 and TRBJ1-6, with 9 bases that match TRBD1. The CDR3 has 15 residues. The V segment lost 5 bases and the J segment 7 bases; nucleotides outside the gene matches: 6. Per germline, CDR1 MNHEY and CDR2 SVGAGI. The CDR3 region is CASSQQGARNSPLHF. DNA of the CDR3: TGTGCCAGCAGTCAACAGGGGGCGCGGAATTCACCCCTCCACTTT.

The CDR3 DNA is TGTGCCAGCAGCCAAGATACGGGCTACGAGCAGTACTTC. Amino acid sequence: CASSQDTGYEQYF. This rearrangement joins TRBV14 to TRBJ2-7; D is ambiguous. Germline CDR1 is SGHDN and CDR2 is FVKESK. The CDR3 consists of 13 residues. Trimming took off 0 bases at V and 3 bases at J, with 6 bases between the two ends. Supplemented by reference TRBV14 and TRBJ2-7, the full variable domain reads EAGVTQFPSHSVIEKGQTVTLRCDPISGHDNLYWYRRVMGKEIKFLLHFVKESKQDESGMPNNRFLAERTGGTYSTLKVQPAELEDSGVYFCASSQDTGYEQYFGPGTRLTVT.

This clone has a count of ten or more. The chain uses TRBV6-5 and TRBJ1-1; tentative D call: TRBD1 (5 bases). This CDR3 comprises 11 residues. Trimming pared 8 bases from V and 5 bases from J, leaving 9 bases between. CDR1 and CDR2 from the germline V gene are MNHEY and SVGAGI. The CDR3 loop reads CASGEGTEAFF. In DNA form, the CDR3 reads TGTGCCAGCGGGGAGGGGACTGAAGCTTTCTTT.

The chain combines TRBV19 with TRBJ2-7; 8 bases agree with TRBD2. Germline-derived CDR1 and CDR2 are LNHDA and SQIVND (reference sequence). CDR3 length: 15 residues. V shed 3 bases and J 4 bases; nucleotides not matched to a gene: 8. The CDR3 nucleotides are TGTGCCAGTAGTATCAGCGGGGGCCTCCTGTACGAGCAGTACTTC. Amino acid sequence: CASSISGGLLYEQYF.

V is TRBV2 and J is TRBJ2-5; TRBD1 might be the D (5 bases). The CDR3 has 15 amino acids. V was shortened by 6 bases and J by 5 bases, with 19 bases between the two germline ends. Looked up from germline, CDR1 is SNHLY and CDR2 is FYNNEI. The chain's CDR3 is CASRGYRSARETQYF. The CDR3 coding sequence is TGTGCCAGCAGGGGCTACAGGAGCGCCAGGGAGACCCAGTACTTC.